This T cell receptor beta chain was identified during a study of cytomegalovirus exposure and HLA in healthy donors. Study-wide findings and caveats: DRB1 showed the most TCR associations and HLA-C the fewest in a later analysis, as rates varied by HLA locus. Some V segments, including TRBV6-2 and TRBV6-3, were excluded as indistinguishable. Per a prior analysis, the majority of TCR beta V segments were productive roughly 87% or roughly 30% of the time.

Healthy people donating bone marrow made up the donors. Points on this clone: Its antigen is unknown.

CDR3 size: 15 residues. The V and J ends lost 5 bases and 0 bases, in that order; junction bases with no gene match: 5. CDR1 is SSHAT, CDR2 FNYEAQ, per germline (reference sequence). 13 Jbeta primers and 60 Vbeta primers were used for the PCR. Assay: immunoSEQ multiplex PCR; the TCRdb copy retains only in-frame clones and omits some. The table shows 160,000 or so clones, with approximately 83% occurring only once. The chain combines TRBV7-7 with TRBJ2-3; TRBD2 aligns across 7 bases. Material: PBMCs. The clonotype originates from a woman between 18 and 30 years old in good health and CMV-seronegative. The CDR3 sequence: CASSQSGGSTDTQYF. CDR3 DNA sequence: TGTGCCAGCAGCCAATCGGGGGGAAGCACAGATACGCAGTATTTT.